These T cell receptor beta chains were read from a single sample in a study of identical twins. In TCRdb, the 5' RACE reads were re-called with MiXCR into one record per CDR3 protein. The table lists some 900,000 distinct CDR3 sequences, 10% to 15% of them singletons. This sample also appeared in a second study, on yellow fever vaccine responses in identical twins.

The sequenced sample was PBMCs. These receptors all stem from a woman between 18 and 29 years old in good health. Each CDR3 is given with its conserved first and last residue. Fields, in order: J gene, clone size, CDR3 length, V gene, D gene, CDR3 DNA, CDR3 protein. D genes are given only for firm matches. Size values are once, few and many counts, or a class for expanded clones, and some rows have none.

j_call: TRBJ2-7
clone_size: few
cdr3_length: 15
v_call: TRBV11-2
d_call: TRBD2
cdr3_nt: TGTGCCAGCAGCTTAGCTAGCGGGACTTCTCTCGAGCAGTACTTC
cdr3_aa: CASSLASGTSLEQYF

j_call: TRBJ2-3
clone_size: few
cdr3_length: 15
v_call: TRBV12-3/TRBV12-4
d_call: .
cdr3_nt: TGTGCCAGCAACCCTTCGCTGCCTAGCACAGATACGCAGTATTTT
cdr3_aa: CASNPSLPSTDTQYF

j_call: TRBJ2-5
clone_size: few
cdr3_length: 14
v_call: TRBV15
d_call: .
cdr3_nt: TGTGCCACCAGCAGAGAGCAGGGTCCAGAGACCCAGTACTTC
cdr3_aa: CATSREQGPETQYF

j_call: TRBJ1-2
clone_size: .
cdr3_length: 15
v_call: TRBV4-1
d_call: TRBD1
cdr3_nt: TGCGCCAGCAGCCTGACAGGGGCAACTAACTATGGCTACACCTTC
cdr3_aa: CASSLTGATNYGYTF

j_call: TRBJ1-1
clone_size: many
cdr3_length: 15
v_call: TRBV7-8
d_call: .
cdr3_nt: TGTGCCAGCAGCTTGGTGGGGACCCTAAACACTGAAGCTTTCTTT
cdr3_aa: CASSLVGTLNTEAFF

j_call: TRBJ2-1
clone_size: few
cdr3_length: 13
v_call: TRBV29-1
d_call: .
cdr3_nt: TGCAGCGGCGAGGGACCTGGGGACAATGAGCAGTTCTTC
cdr3_aa: CSGEGPGDNEQFF

j_call: TRBJ2-7
clone_size: few
cdr3_length: 15
v_call: TRBV4-1
d_call: TRBD2
cdr3_nt: TGCGCCAGCAGCCTAACTAGCGTCCCGACGGGGGAGCAGTACTTC
cdr3_aa: CASSLTSVPTGEQYF

j_call: TRBJ2-3
clone_size: .
cdr3_length: 18
v_call: TRBV7-6
d_call: TRBD2
cdr3_nt: TGTGCCAGCAGCTTACCCACGGGACTAGCATATAGCACAGATACGCAGTATTTT
cdr3_aa: CASSLPTGLAYSTDTQYF

j_call: TRBJ2-4
clone_size: few
cdr3_length: 17
v_call: TRBV4-2
d_call: .
cdr3_nt: TGTGCCAGCAGCCAGAAAAAGTGGACGGACTTCAAAAACATTCAGTACTTC
cdr3_aa: CASSQKKWTDFKNIQYF

j_call: TRBJ2-3
clone_size: few
cdr3_length: 19
v_call: TRBV3-1
d_call: .
cdr3_nt: TGTGCCAGCAGCCAAGTCGTTGACGGGGCATCCTCTAGCACAGATACGCAGTATTTT
cdr3_aa: CASSQVVDGASSSTDTQYF

j_call: TRBJ2-7
clone_size: few
cdr3_length: 14
v_call: TRBV2
d_call: .
cdr3_nt: TGTGCCAGCCCTCCTTCGGCCGACCCCTACGAGCAGTACTTC
cdr3_aa: CASPPSADPYEQYF

j_call: TRBJ2-5
clone_size: many
cdr3_length: 14
v_call: TRBV5-1
d_call: .
cdr3_nt: TGCGCCAGCAGCTTGCATCCGGGGCTTGAGACCCAGTACTTC
cdr3_aa: CASSLHPGLETQYF

j_call: TRBJ2-1
clone_size: .
cdr3_length: 15
v_call: TRBV20-1
d_call: .
cdr3_nt: TGCAGTGCTAGATATGGGCGCCAACCTTACAATGAGCAGTTCTTC
cdr3_aa: CSARYGRQPYNEQFF

j_call: TRBJ1-1
clone_size: .
cdr3_length: 14
v_call: TRBV7-6
d_call: .
cdr3_nt: TGTGCCAGCAGCTTAGTGCGCACGAACACTGAAGCTTTCTTT
cdr3_aa: CASSLVRTNTEAFF